This TCR beta chain originates from a study of response to subunit inactivated influenza vaccine. Using its own MiXCR run on the RT-PCR reads, TCRdb lists one record per CDR3 protein. This table holds more than 450,000 distinct CDR3 sequences, around 11% found once. These data were also reused for a study on T cells expressing NK-cell markers. That paper notes: Template switching by 5'RACE with UMIs generated the TCR beta cDNA. One of eight sequenced donors was HCMV-seronegative; the other seven were seropositive. The CD3+CD56-NKG2C+ fraction was also led by these clonotypes in a few donors.

This clonotype was sampled from a man in his fifties or sixties who received an inactivated influenza vaccine. The material was PBMCs from blood, obtained on the day of vaccination.

The CDR3 sequence is CSAVGIWVTEAFF. In DNA form, the CDR3 reads TGCAGTGCAGTGGGGATATGGGTCACTGAAGCTTTCTTT. The rearrangement links TRBV20-1 to TRBJ1-1; D is unclear. The V gene lost 6 bases and the J gene lost 4 bases, with 15 bases spanning the gap. The CDR3 spans 13 residues. The germline V gene has CDR1 DFQATT and CDR2 SNEGSKA (reference sequence).